In this sample, the clone carrying this T cell receptor beta chain turned up a few times. The antigen is undetermined. With a J-beta primer mix and a sample-barcoded 5' primer, a second PCR ran about 6 to 11 cycles. One entry per CDR3 protein results from TCRdb running MiXCR on the 5' RACE reads. The table has 1.5 million to 2 million distinct CDR3 sequences, under 30% seen once. This record comes from a study of blood T cells in healthy people across ages. It was roughly 10 milliliters of peripheral blood that were drawn from each donor. Every sample had a minimum of 6.5 million PBMCs isolated. The CDR3 runs to 15 residues. Trimming took off 3 bases at V and 1 base at J, with 11 bases between the two ends. The germline V gene encodes CDR1 SGHAT and CDR2 FQDESV (reference sequence). Points from the study as a whole: Long-lived and aged donors differed, with more naive CD4+ cells and higher diversity in the long-lived. Naive T cell percentage and TCR beta diversity correlated strongly.

The sequence derives from a young woman in good health. The sample was blood. This chain uses TRBV11-1 with TRBJ2-3, with D uncertain. The DNA of the CDR3 is TGTGCCAGCAGCTTCAAGGGCCTTGGCACAGATACGCAGTATTTT. Translated, it gives CASSFKGLGTDTQYF.